Shown below are 20 T cell receptor beta chains from a single sample sequenced in a study of T cell responses to AZD1222 COVID-19 vaccine. The method was immunoSEQ multiplex PCR; TCRdb's version includes in-frame clones alone and lacks a portion of them. The repertoire has about 150,000 clones, 92% of them found once; the top ten carry less than 4.5%. Sequencing used peripheral blood, obtained on day 0 of AZD1222 vaccination. The receptor source for this set is an adult in good health.

This clone occurred once. This chain uses TRBV24-1 with TRBJ1-4; D gene uncertain. V lost 0 bases and J lost 1, with 20 bases in between. CDR1 and CDR2 from the germline V gene are KGHDR and SFDVKD. The CDR3 is 20 amino acids. Here the CDR3 reads CATSDLYRPSGVITNEKLFF. In nucleotides, the CDR3 is TGTGCCACCAGTGATTTGTACCGTCCTTCCGGGGTAATAACTAATGAAAAACTGTTTTTT.

This chain uses TRBV3-1 (or the pseudogene TRBV3-2) with TRBJ2-2; 8 bases agree with TRBD1. The germline V gene encodes CDR1 LGHDT and CDR2 YNNKEL (reference sequence). The CDR3 totals 15 residues. V lost 4 bases and J lost 4; bases outside the gene matches: 5. The CDR3 sequence: CASSLTGVGTGELFF. Here the CDR3 DNA reads TGTGCCAGCAGCCTGACAGGGGTGGGCACCGGGGAGCTGTTTTTT.

The rearrangement uses TRBV12-3 or TRBV12-4 and TRBJ2-1; D remains ambiguous. This CDR3 has 11 amino acids. Trimming took 5 bases from V and 6 from J, leaving 5 bases between them. This CDR3 is CASSTLNEQFF. CDR3 nucleotides: TGTGCCAGCAGTACTCTCAATGAGCAGTTCTTC.

This chain links TRBV5-4 with TRBJ1-6, with D maybe TRBD1 (6 bases). CDR1 and CDR2 (germline): SGHNT, YYREEE (reference sequence). V lost 4 bases and J lost 3, with 11 bases in between. The CDR3 is made up of 15 amino acids. CDR3 bases: TGTGCCAGCAGCCCGACAGGTCTCTATAATTCACCCCTCCACTTT. Protein: CASSPTGLYNSPLHF.

J is TRBJ2-6 and V is TRBV6-5; 7 nucleotides align to TRBD1. From germline, CDR1 is MNHEY and CDR2 SVGAGI. This CDR3 has 15 amino acids. Trimming at V came to 2 bases and at J to 2 bases, leaving 0 bases not matched to a gene. This chain's CDR3 is CASSYRGPGANVLTF. CDR3 DNA sequence: TGTGCCAGCAGTTACAGGGGGCCTGGGGCCAACGTCCTGACTTTC.

The chain recombines TRBV29-1 with TRBJ1-3; 9 nucleotides align to TRBD1. J was trimmed by 3 bases and V by 6 bases; bases with no gene match: 6. CDR1 is SQVTM and CDR2 is ANQGSEA in the germline V gene. This CDR3 is built from 14 residues. The CDR3 nucleotides are TGCAGCGTGGGTCGACAGGGGGATGGAAACACCATATATTTT. Protein sequence: CSVGRQGDGNTIYF.

This chain uses TRBV18 with TRBJ1-4; D not resolved. V was pared by 4 bases and J by 4 bases, with 1 base between. Germline CDR1 KGHSH, CDR2 LQKENI. The CDR3 has 11 amino acids. CDR3 region: CASSRNEKLFF. The CDR3 nucleotides read TGTGCCAGCTCACGTAATGAAAAACTGTTTTTT.

The V and J genes are TRBV9 and TRBJ2-2, with a weak D call TRBD2 (5 bases). This CDR3 is built from 12 residues. Germline assignment: CDR1 SGDLS and CDR2 YYNGEE. V was trimmed by 3 bases and J by 6 bases, leaving 6 bases between them. CDR3: CASSALAGELFF. The DNA for the CDR3 is TGTGCCAGCAGCGCACTAGCCGGGGAGCTGTTTTTT.

V gene TRBV11-3 combines with J gene TRBJ2-2; the D gene is possibly TRBD1 (6 bases). Germline V gene data show CDR1 as SGHNT and CDR2 as YENEEA. Trimming took 6 bases from V and 1 from J, leaving 12 bases between them. The CDR3 length is 15 residues. The CDR3 DNA is TGTGCCAGCAGAGCTGGGACACAGAACACCGGGGAGCTGTTTTTT. Its protein is CASRAGTQNTGELFF.

The chain employs TRBV19 and TRBJ1-5; no firm D call. Germline CDR1 is LNHDA and CDR2 is SQIVND (reference sequence). The V end was cut by 2 bases, the J end by 0 bases, with 17 bases between. The CDR3 is 18 amino acids. CDR3 in amino acids: CASSIQVQISYSNQPQHF. The CDR3 nucleotides read TGTGCCAGTAGTATACAGGTTCAGATCTCTTATAGCAATCAGCCCCAGCATTTT.

The rearrangement uses TRBV6-5 and TRBJ1-3; TRBD1 agrees at 7 bases. CDR3 length equals 15 residues. Germline values: CDR1 MNHEY, CDR2 SVGAGI. V lost 1 base, J lost 8 bases, and 8 bases stayed unmatched. Here the CDR3 reads CASSYWAGGEYTIYF. The DNA for the CDR3 is TGTGCCAGCAGTTACTGGGCAGGGGGAGAATACACCATATATTTT.

This clone has a handful of counts. The CDR3 here is CASSIGLDWPPDTQYF. CDR3 nucleotide sequence: TGTGCCAGTAGTATCGGGCTCGATTGGCCGCCAGATACGCAGTATTTT. J is TRBJ2-3 and V is TRBV19, with D unresolved. Deletions cut 3 bases from V and 4 bases from J, with 17 bases between. Germline CDR1 and CDR2: LNHDA and SQIVND (reference sequence). The CDR3 length is 16 residues.

This chain's CDR3 is CASSLAFEVAGNTIYF. The CDR3 DNA sequence: TGTGCCAGCAGCTTAGCGTTCGAGGTTGCTGGAAACACCATATATTTT. The V gene is TRBV7-2, the J gene TRBJ1-3; D is ambiguous. The V end lost 0 bases, the J end lost 2 bases, and 11 bases lay between the germline ends. CDR1 and CDR2 (germline): SGHTA, FQGNSA. This CDR3 is 16 amino acids long.

The chain joins TRBV29-1 to TRBJ2-7; D may be TRBD2 (6 bases). This CDR3 region has 12 residues. From germline, CDR1 is SQVTM and CDR2 ANQGSEA. V lost 4 bases and J 5 bases, leaving 12 bases between the germline ends. The DNA for the CDR3 is TGCAGCGTTGTTCGGGGGACCCACGAGCAGTACTTC. It codes for CSVVRGTHEQYF.

This chain links TRBV5-1 with TRBJ2-6; D remains ambiguous. CDR1 and CDR2 from the germline V gene are SGHRS and YFSETQ. The length of the CDR3 is 16 residues. With 0 bases removed from V and 0 bases from J, the gap between germline ends came to 7 bases. CDR3 in amino acids: CASSLAGFSGANVLTF. CDR3 bases: TGCGCCAGCAGCTTGGCCGGTTTCTCTGGGGCCAACGTCCTGACTTTC.

With respect to this clone: Other DNA sequences of this sample code for an identical CDR3. The chain has TRBV18 and TRBJ2-5; D is undetermined. This CDR3 is built from 11 residues. Germline V gene sequence: CDR1 KGHSH, CDR2 LQKENI. Trimming stripped 3 bases from V and 4 bases from J, with 3 bases between. The CDR3 reads CASSPGETQYF. CDR3 in DNA: TGTGCCAGCTCACCGGGAGAGACCCAGTACTTC.

The chain joins TRBV7-9 to TRBJ2-7; 8 positions agree with TRBD1. The CDR3 spans 16 residues. V shed 3 bases, J shed 0 bases, and the junction held 7 bases outside the gene matches. The germline CDR1 and CDR2 sequences are SEHNR and FQNEAQ (reference sequence). CDR3 DNA: TGTGCCAGCAGCTTCGACAGGGGAGGCGGCTCCTACGAGCAGTACTTC. This sequence encodes CASSFDRGGGSYEQYF.

The chain employs TRBV27 and TRBJ2-1; either TRBD1 or TRBD2 may supply D (6 bases each). Germline lookup yields CDR1 MNHEY and CDR2 SMNVEV (reference sequence). The CDR3 totals 17 residues. The V end lost 7 bases, the J end lost 6 bases, and 25 bases lay between the germline ends. The CDR3 sequence: CASTPRGKGVIGNEQFF. The CDR3 DNA sequence: TGTGCCAGCACCCCTCGGGGGAAGGGGGTAATAGGCAATGAGCAGTTCTTC.

The chain joins TRBV28 to TRBJ1-4; TRBD1 matches at 8 bases. The CDR3 contains 17 residues. V was pared by 1 base and J by 4 bases, with 8 bases of the junction left unmatched. Germline CDR1 MDHEN, CDR2 SYDVKM. This CDR3 is CASSLLHATGDNEKLFF. Here the CDR3 DNA reads TGTGCCAGCAGTTTATTACACGCGACAGGGGATAATGAAAAACTGTTTTTT.

V gene TRBV5-8 combines with J gene TRBJ2-5; D might be TRBD1 or TRBD2, each matching 6 bases. Trimming cost V 4 bases and J 5 bases, with 15 bases left between them. The CDR3 spans 14 residues. Germline V gene sequence: CDR1 SGHTS, CDR2 YDEGEE. In nucleotides, the CDR3 is TGTGCCAGCAGCGGGGGGCTTTCATCCGAGACCCAGTACTTC. As protein: CASSGGLSSETQYF.